The 23 T cell receptor beta chains below come from one sample, sequenced in a study of control samples from healthy donors and cancer patients. This table comes from immunoSEQ multiplex PCR, and its TCRdb copy is limited to in-frame clones, with some not included. The sample lists 150,000 to 200,000 clones, roughly 90% occurring once. The source material was blood. The receptors were gathered from a woman between 50 and 59 years old in good health.

The rearrangement uses TRBV9 and TRBJ2-1; no clear D. The CDR3 has 12 residues. V dropped 4 bases and J dropped 8 bases, with 10 bases sitting between them. CDR1 SGDLS and CDR2 YYNGEE come from the germline V gene. The CDR3 DNA follows: TGTGCCAGCAGCCCGTTCGATGATGAGCAGTTCTTC. Its translation: CASSPFDDEQFF.

The chain employs TRBV7-8 and TRBJ2-3; 10 bases are shared with TRBD2. Germline-derived CDR1 and CDR2 are SGHVS and FQNEAQ. This CDR3 has 15 amino acids. The V gene end was trimmed by 5 bases and the J gene end by 6 bases; junction bases not matched to a gene: 8. This CDR3 is CASSPRLAGVDTQYF. The CDR3 DNA reads as TGTGCCAGCAGCCCCAGACTAGCGGGTGTTGATACGCAGTATTTT.

This clone was observed once. CDR3 sequence reads: CASRPDANTEAFF. The CDR3 DNA is TGTGCCAGCCGACCCGACGCAAACACTGAAGCTTTCTTT. The rearrangement joins TRBV5-3 to TRBJ1-1; no clear D. TRBV5-3 is recorded as an ORF, its role being uncertain. CDR3 length: 13 amino acids. Trimming left V 8 bases short and J 2 bases short, with 13 bases between.

The chain employs TRBV19 and TRBJ1-2; D gene unclear. V gave up 7 bases and J gave up 6 bases, with 15 bases separating them. The germline CDR1 and CDR2 sequences are LNHDA and SQIVND (reference sequence). This CDR3 contains 13 residues. The CDR3, as DNA: TGTGCCAGTACTGTCTCCGGGTCGAATGGCTACACCTTC. Translation: CASTVSGSNGYTF.

V usage is TRBV19 and J usage is TRBJ2-2; 7 bases map to TRBD1. This CDR3 spans 15 amino acids. Germline V CDR1 and CDR2: LNHDA, SQIVND (reference sequence). The J segment lost 8 bases and the V segment lost 6 bases, leaving 12 bases of the junction unmatched. The CDR3 nucleotides are TGTGCCAGTAGGCGATTAGGACAGGTACCTGGGGAGCTGTTTTTT. Protein product: CASRRLGQVPGELFF.

The rearrangement joins TRBV2 to TRBJ1-1; 7 nucleotides line up with TRBD1. The CDR3 has 16 residues. Trimming took 6 bases from V and 3 from J; bases not matched to a gene: 13. Germline values: CDR1 SNHLY, CDR2 FYNNEI. CDR3 in DNA: TGTGCCAGCAGCCCCCCATCGACAGGGACGCACACTGAAGCTTTCTTT. Translation gives CASSPPSTGTHTEAFF.

About this clone: Compared with germline, one end of the junction differs, possibly owing to a read error. The chain links TRBV7-7 to TRBJ2-3; maybe TRBD1 (5 bases). The CDR3 extends over 15 amino acids. Germline values: CDR1 SSHAT, CDR2 FNYEAQ (reference sequence). The CDR3 loop reads CASSLGAVQTDTQYF. The CDR3 bases are TGTGCTAGCAGCTTAGGGGCCGTACAGACCGATACGCAGTATTTT. The entire variable domain, with the rest obtained from reference TRBV7-7 and TRBJ2-3, is as follows: GAGVSQSPRYKVTKRGQDVTLRCDPISSHATLYWYQQALGQGPEFLTYFNYEAQPDKSGLPSDRFSAERPEGSISTLTIQRTEQRDSAMYRCASSLGAVQTDTQYFGPGTRLTVL.

The chain joins TRBV7-3 to TRBJ2-7; D is perhaps TRBD1 (6 bases). Trimming shortened V by 3 bases and J by 3 bases, and 12 bases separated the two germline ends. The CDR3 loop spans 14 amino acids. Germline assignment: CDR1 SGHTA and CDR2 FQGTGA. CDR3 loop: CASSFPGQLYEQYF. Written as DNA, the CDR3 is TGTGCCAGCAGCTTTCCGGGACAACTCTACGAGCAGTACTTC.

The genes are TRBV28 and TRBJ2-5, with no clear D. The CDR3 covers 11 residues. V lost 8 bases, J lost 7 bases, and 11 bases lay in between. CDR1 is MDHEN, CDR2 SYDVKM, per germline. CDR3 sequence reads: CASGNKGTQYF. CDR3 coding DNA: TGTGCCAGCGGAAACAAGGGGACCCAGTACTTC. The full variable domain, in which reference TRBV28 and TRBJ2-5 provide the parts outside the CDR3, is DVKVTQSSRYLVKRTGEKVFLECVQDMDHENMFWYRQDPGLGLRLIYFSYDVKMKEKGDIPEGYSVSREKKERFSLILESASTNQTSMYLCASGNKGTQYFGPGTRLLVL.

The chain is built from TRBV11-1 and TRBJ2-5, with D uncertain. This CDR3 comprises 13 residues. The germline CDR1 and CDR2 sequences are SGHAT and FQDESV (reference sequence). The V and J ends lost 1 base and 1 base respectively, with 4 bases between them. The CDR3 region is CASSLDSQETQYF. CDR3 bases: TGTGCCAGCAGCTTAGACTCCCAAGAGACCCAGTACTTC.

The rearrangement uses TRBV4-3 and TRBJ2-3, with 8 bases that match TRBD2. With V trimmed by 9 bases and J by 6 bases, 14 bases remained unmatched. This CDR3 has 15 amino acids. CDR1 is LGHNA, CDR2 YSLEER, per germline. The CDR3 bases are TGCGCCAGTCCTCAGGGGCTAGCGGGTCCGGATACGCAGTATTTT. Amino acid sequence: CASPQGLAGPDTQYF.

The rearrangement links TRBV18 to TRBJ1-2, with D perhaps matching TRBD1 (5 bases). The CDR3 loop spans 16 amino acids. Trimming cost V 8 bases and J 2 bases, with 21 bases left between them. Per the germline V gene, CDR1 is KGHSH and CDR2 is LQKENI. In DNA form, the CDR3 reads TGTGCCAGCGAACTCTCGCCGGGGACGGTAAACTATGGCTACACCTTC. It is translated as CASELSPGTVNYGYTF. The variable domain in full, with the rest retrieved from reference TRBV18 and TRBJ1-2, is NAGVMQNPRHLVRRRGQEARLRCSPMKGHSHVYWYRQLPEEGLKFMVYLQKENIIDESGMPKERFSAEFPKEGPSILRIQQVVRGDSAAYFCASELSPGTVNYGYTFGSGTRLTVV.

The chain uses TRBV21-1 and TRBJ1-2. TRBV21-1 is classified as a pseudogene. The CDR3 runs 16 residues. The CDR3 DNA is TGTGCCAGCAGCACCGGACTGGTGATGGGGTCCTATGGCTACACCTTC. Its translation: CASSTGLVMGSYGYTF.

The chain has TRBV5-4 and TRBJ2-3, with D unresolved. The CDR3 runs 15 residues. V was cut by 4 bases and J by 4 bases, with 16 bases left in between. CDR1 SGHNT and CDR2 YYREEE come from the germline V gene (reference sequence). The CDR3 here is CASSANNGVADTQYF. The CDR3 DNA is TGTGCCAGCAGCGCCAATAACGGAGTCGCAGATACGCAGTATTTT.

This clone was counted a few times. Sequence at one end of the junction differs from germline and may be a read error. CDR3 DNA sequence: TGCAGTGCTAGTCGTGCGGGCCCGGGCGCTAACTTT. Its translation: CSASRAGPGANF. This chain connects TRBV20-1 to TRBJ1-6; D not certain. The germline V gene encodes CDR1 DFQATT and CDR2 SNEGSKA (reference sequence). The CDR3 is made up of 12 amino acids.

For the CDR3, the DNA is TGTGCCAGTAGTATGCCTCAGGCCAATCAGCCCCAGCATTTT. Its translation is CASSMPQANQPQHF. The chain combines TRBV19 with TRBJ1-5; D is uncertain. V dropped 3 bases and J dropped 3 bases, with 9 bases sitting between them. Germline CDR1 LNHDA, CDR2 SQIVND (reference sequence). The CDR3 is made up of 14 amino acids.

This chain links TRBV6-2 or TRBV6-3 with TRBJ2-7; D call uncertain. V was trimmed by 2 bases and J by 5 bases, leaving 10 bases between them. Germline CDR1 is MNHEY and CDR2 is SVGEGT. CDR3 size: 13 residues. The CDR3 loop reads CASSYAPLNEQYF. CDR3 sequence (DNA): TGTGCCAGCAGTTACGCCCCTTTGAACGAGCAGTACTTC.

V usage is TRBV9 and J usage is TRBJ2-3, with no clear D. The V end was cut by 3 bases, the J end by 4 bases, with 9 bases between. From germline, CDR1 is SGDLS and CDR2 YYNGEE. The CDR3 spans 13 residues. The CDR3 nucleotides read TGTGCCAGCAGCGCGAGAGTGCCAGATACGCAGTATTTT. It is translated as CASSARVPDTQYF. Drawing the rest from reference TRBV9 and TRBJ2-3, the complete variable domain is DSGVTQTPKHLITATGQRVTLRCSPRSGDLSVYWYQQSLDQGLQFLIQYYNGEERAKGNILERFSAQQFPDLHSELNLSSLELGDSALYFCASSARVPDTQYFGPGTRLTVL.

This rearrangement joins TRBV5-4 to TRBJ2-7; D possibly uses TRBD1 or TRBD2 (6 bases each). Between the trimmed V and J ends, which lost 4 bases and 0 bases, there was a span of 14 bases. Germline-derived CDR1 and CDR2 are SGHNT and YYREEE (reference sequence). This CDR3 is 15 amino acids long. CDR3: CASSPGAITSYEQYF. As DNA, the CDR3 is TGTGCCAGCAGCCCGGGGGCGATCACCTCCTACGAGCAGTACTTC. The whole variable domain, filled in from reference TRBV5-4 and TRBJ2-7, reads ETGVTQSPTHLIKTRGQQVTLRCSSQSGHNTVSWYQQALGQGPQFIFQYYREEENGRGNFPPRFSGLQFPNYSSELNVNALELDDSALYLCASSPGAITSYEQYFGPGTRLTVT.

The gene calls are TRBV5-1 and TRBJ1-2; weak D call: TRBD1 (6 bases). CDR1 is SGHRS and CDR2 is YFSETQ in the germline V gene. The CDR3 has 15 amino acids. V shed 0 bases and J shed 9 bases, with 18 bases lying between them. The CDR3 is CASSLEGSQGSSYTF. The CDR3, as DNA: TGCGCCAGCAGCTTGGAGGGTTCACAGGGATCAAGCTACACCTTC.

This chain joins TRBV9 and TRBJ1-6, with 8 bases aligning to TRBD1. V lost 3 bases and J lost 10; bases outside the gene matches: 9. From germline, CDR1 is SGDLS and CDR2 YYNGEE. The CDR3 contains 15 residues. The CDR3 loop is CASSGDGTGKSPLHF. CDR3 nucleotides: TGTGCCAGCAGCGGCGATGGGACAGGCAAATCACCCCTCCACTTT.

This clone was detected only once. V is TRBV7-9 and J is TRBJ1-6; D perhaps matches TRBD1 (5 bases). CDR1 and CDR2 from the germline V gene are SEHNR and FQNEAQ (reference sequence). This CDR3 region has 18 residues. Trimming took off 3 bases at V and 0 bases at J, with 15 bases between the two ends. CDR3 amino acids: CASSFTTQGSSYNSPLHF. As DNA, the CDR3 is TGTGCCAGCAGCTTTACAACTCAGGGAAGCTCCTATAATTCACCCCTCCACTTT.

This chain joins TRBV4-3 and TRBJ2-4, with TRBD2 identical over 10 bases. The germline V gene has CDR1 LGHNA and CDR2 YSLEER. Trimming took 0 bases from V and 8 from J; bases not matched to a gene: 7. This CDR3 has 16 amino acids. This CDR3 is CASSQDASGSWYIQYF. The CDR3 DNA is TGCGCCAGCAGCCAAGATGCTAGCGGGAGCTGGTACATTCAGTACTTC.